The present entry profiles one T cell receptor beta chain with its context. Its antigen is undetermined. This sample is part of a study of CD8 T cells in ankylosing spondylitis. Regarding the study as a whole: Reportedly, matched ankylosing spondylitis synovial fluid was significantly enriched for disease-linked clones. Disease-linked clones bore a CD8+ phenotype and were relatively rare in peripheral blood. A TCR beta motif of several highly homologous variants appeared characteristic of ankylosing spondylitis blood.

The CDR3 loop spans 19 amino acids. Germline trimming cut 3 bases from V and 0 bases from J; bases unmatched to any gene: 12. CDR1 and CDR2 from the germline V gene are KGHDR and SFDVKD. Via MiXCR, TCRdb re-called the 5' RACE reads, giving one row per CDR3 protein. The table records about 540,000 distinct CDR3 sequences, over 9.5% of them present only once. This TCR derives from a male donor with ankylosing spondylitis. The specimen was blood, either unsorted or a sorted T cell fraction (not recorded which). The rearrangement uses TRBV24-1 and TRBJ2-1, with 8 bases aligning to TRBD2. CDR3: CATSDPGGGRKSSYNEQFF. CDR3 bases: TGTGCCACCAGTGATCCGGGCGGGGGGCGGAAGAGCTCCTACAATGAGCAGTTCTTC.